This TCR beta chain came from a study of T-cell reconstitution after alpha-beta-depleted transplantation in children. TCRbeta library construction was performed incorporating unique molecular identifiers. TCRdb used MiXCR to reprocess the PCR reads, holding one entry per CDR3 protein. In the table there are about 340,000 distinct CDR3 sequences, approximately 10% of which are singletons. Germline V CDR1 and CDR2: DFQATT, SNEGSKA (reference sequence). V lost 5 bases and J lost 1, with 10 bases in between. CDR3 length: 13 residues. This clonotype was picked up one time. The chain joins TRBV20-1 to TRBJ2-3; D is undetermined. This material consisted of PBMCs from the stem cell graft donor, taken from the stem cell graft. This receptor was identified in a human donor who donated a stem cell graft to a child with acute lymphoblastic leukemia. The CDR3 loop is CSASSLRTDTQYF. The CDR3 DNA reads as TGCAGTGCTTCCAGCCTACGCACAGATACGCAGTATTTT.